Below are 20 T cell receptor beta chains sequenced from a single sample in a study of T-cell reconstitution after alpha-beta-depleted transplantation in children. Construction of the TCRbeta library involved unique molecular identifiers. TCRdb itself ran the PCR reads through MiXCR, one entry per CDR3 protein. The sample lists about 610,000 distinct CDR3 sequences, under 12% occurring once. The specimen comprised PBMCs from the stem cell graft donor, sampled from the stem cell graft. These receptors were obtained from a human donor who donated a stem cell graft to a child with acute myeloid leukemia.

This chain links TRBV18 with TRBJ1-1, with a weak D call TRBD1 (6 bases). CDR1 and CDR2 (germline): KGHSH, LQKENI. CDR3 size: 15 residues. V lost 2 bases and J lost 1, with 11 bases in between. The CDR3 DNA reads TGTGCCAGCTCACCATGGGGGGCGGGGAACACTGAAGCTTTCTTT. As protein: CASSPWGAGNTEAFF.

There are a few counts of this clonotype. The DNA for the CDR3 is TGTGCCAGCAGCCAAGTCAATTCGGGGGCTCGGAGCTACGAGCAGTACTTC. Protein sequence: CASSQVNSGARSYEQYF. The chain uses TRBV4-2 and TRBJ2-7; possibly TRBD1 or TRBD2 for D (6 bases each). V was clipped by 1 base and J by 3 bases, with 19 bases between them. The CDR3 contains 17 residues. Germline loops: CDR1 LGHNA, CDR2 YNFKEQ.

The chain couples TRBV12-3 or TRBV12-4 to TRBJ2-7; 10 bases are a match to TRBD1. V was clipped by 6 bases and J by 2 bases; unmatched bases: 22. The CDR3 runs to 20 residues. The CDR3 DNA follows: TGTGCCAGCAGCCGGTGGTCCGGAGGGAACCGGGACAGGGGTCCCTACGAGCAGTACTTC. This translates into CASSRWSGGNRDRGPYEQYF.

The V gene is TRBV7-2, the J gene TRBJ2-7; D could derive from TRBD1 or TRBD2 (5 bases each). Germline values: CDR1 SGHTA, CDR2 FQGNSA. The V gene lost 2 bases and the J gene lost 5 bases, with 16 bases spanning the gap. The CDR3 is made up of 15 amino acids. The CDR3 protein is CASSLRGTPVDEQYF. Here the CDR3 DNA reads TGTGCCAGCAGCTTAAGAGGGACCCCGGTGGACGAGCAGTACTTC.

This clonotype was recorded many times. V is TRBV7-2 and J is TRBJ2-7; D ambiguous. Germline V lookup: CDR1 SGHTA, CDR2 FQGNSA. V dropped 5 bases and J dropped 8 bases, with 10 bases sitting between them. This CDR3 region has 11 residues. The CDR3 sequence: CASSPGPQQYF. CDR3 nucleotide sequence: TGTGCCAGCAGCCCAGGTCCCCAGCAGTACTTC. Drawing the rest from reference TRBV7-2 and TRBJ2-7, the complete variable domain is GAGVSQSPSNKVTEKGKDVELRCDPISGHTALYWYRQSLGQGLEFLIYFQGNSAPDKSGLPSDRFSAERTGGSVSTLTIQRTQQEDSAVYLCASSPGPQQYFGPGTRLTVT.

This clonotype was picked up many times. This chain joins TRBV20-1 and TRBJ2-5, with D perhaps TRBD1 or TRBD2 (7 bases each). The V and J ends lost 0 bases and 3 bases respectively, with 17 bases between them. Looked up from germline, CDR1 is DFQATT and CDR2 is SNEGSKA (reference sequence). The CDR3 spans 16 residues. CDR3 sequence: CSARDLRGRVKETQYF. CDR3 coding DNA: TGCAGTGCTAGAGATCTCAGGGGGAGGGTCAAAGAGACCCAGTACTTC.

CDR3 residues: CASSLLAGVGNTQYF. CDR3 nucleotides: TGTGCCAGCAGCTTACTAGCGGGAGTGGGAAATACGCAGTATTTT. The chain recombines TRBV7-2 with TRBJ2-3; 10 positions match TRBD2. V gave up 2 bases and J gave up 7 bases; unmatched junction bases: 6. Germline-derived CDR1 and CDR2 are SGHTA and FQGNSA. CDR3 length equals 15 residues.

This clonotype was seen many times. The CDR3 reads CASSVTGTAYEQYF. The CDR3 DNA is TGTGCCAGCAGCGTAACTGGGACAGCATACGAGCAGTACTTC. The chain combines TRBV9 with TRBJ2-7; 7 nucleotides agree with TRBD1. V trimming: 1 base; J trimming: 4 bases; junction bases outside the gene matches: 5. Germline CDR1 and CDR2: SGDLS and YYNGEE. The CDR3 loop spans 14 amino acids.

There are a few counts of this clonotype. The chain has TRBV27 and TRBJ2-7, with 15 bases matching TRBD2. The CDR3 spans 15 residues. Trimming at V came to 1 base and at J to 10 bases, leaving 5 bases not matched to a gene. Germline V lookup: CDR1 MNHEY, CDR2 SMNVEV (reference sequence). CDR3 protein: CASSLLGLAGGVQYF. CDR3 bases: TGTGCCAGCAGTTTATTGGGACTAGCGGGAGGAGTCCAGTACTTC.

This chain joins TRBV5-4 and TRBJ2-7; TRBD2 agrees at 7 bases. Germline assignment: CDR1 SGHNT and CDR2 YYREEE (reference sequence). The CDR3 is 14 residues long. Trimming took 3 bases from V and 1 from J; bases not matched to a gene: 4. The CDR3 DNA sequence: TGTGCCAGCAGCTGGGAGGGAGGGTCCTACGAGCAGTACTTC. Translating it yields CASSWEGGSYEQYF. The full variable domain, completed using reference TRBV5-4 and TRBJ2-7, is ETGVTQSPTHLIKTRGQQVTLRCSSQSGHNTVSWYQQALGQGPQFIFQYYREEENGRGNFPPRFSGLQFPNYSSELNVNALELDDSALYLCASSWEGGSYEQYFGPGTRLTVT.

This clonotype was found a few times. For the CDR3, the DNA is TGCAGTCCAATAGAACAGGGTCAGAGCTCCTACAATGAGCAGTTCTTC. Amino acids: CSPIEQGQSSYNEQFF. The chain uses TRBV20-1 and TRBJ2-1; a weak D match, TRBD1 (6 bases). CDR1 and CDR2 from the germline V gene are DFQATT and SNEGSKA (reference sequence). The ends were cut back, 8 bases at V and 0 bases at J, with 20 bases in the middle. CDR3 length: 16 residues.

This clonotype was seen many times. The rearrangement joins TRBV11-3 to TRBJ2-3, with a tentative D call TRBD2 (6 bases). Germline CDR1 SGHNT, CDR2 YENEEA. The CDR3 loop spans 13 amino acids. V was cut by 5 bases and J by 5 bases, with 11 bases left in between. In DNA form, the CDR3 reads TGTGCCAGCAGCCTACGGGAGATAGATACGCAGTATTTT. Protein product: CASSLREIDTQYF.

This clonotype was seen many times. The gene calls are TRBV5-1 and TRBJ2-1; perhaps TRBD2 as D (6 bases). From germline, CDR1 is SGHRS and CDR2 YFSETQ. V lost 8 bases to trimming and J lost 6 bases, with 21 bases between them. The CDR3 extends over 15 amino acids. CDR3 nucleotide sequence: TGCGCCAGTTGTGTAACCGGGACTCCCTCCAATGAGCAGTTCTTC. Protein product: CASCVTGTPSNEQFF.

This clonotype has only a few counts. The chain employs TRBV5-6 and TRBJ2-1; D perhaps matches TRBD2 (9 bases). CDR1 SGHDT and CDR2 YYEEEE come from the germline V gene. The CDR3 has 21 amino acids. V shed 0 bases and J shed 6 bases, with 31 bases lying between them. CDR3 sequence: CASSLVLRDRSNSGRGNEQFF. CDR3 DNA sequence: TGTGCCAGCAGCTTGGTTCTACGGGACAGGTCTAATAGCGGGAGAGGCAATGAGCAGTTCTTC.

J is TRBJ2-7 and V is TRBV5-6, with D tentatively TRBD1 or TRBD2 (5 bases each). Germline V gene lookup returns CDR1 SGHDT and CDR2 YYEEEE. The V end was cut by 4 bases, the J end by 0 bases, with 17 bases between. The CDR3 runs 16 residues. CDR3 nucleotide sequence: TGTGCCAGCAGCAGGGGTGGGCGGGCCTTCTCCTACGAGCAGTACTTC. Its translation: CASSRGGRAFSYEQYF.

This clonotype turned up a few times. This chain uses TRBV9 with TRBJ1-1; possibly TRBD1 for D (6 bases). V was trimmed by 1 base and J by 0 bases, leaving 10 bases between them. CDR3 length: 15 residues. From germline, CDR1 is SGDLS and CDR2 YYNGEE. In nucleotides, the CDR3 is TGTGCCAGCAGCGTACAGGGGAGGATGAACACTGAAGCTTTCTTT. It encodes CASSVQGRMNTEAFF.

The table lists this clonotype with many counts. This chain connects TRBV7-2 to TRBJ2-5, with D possibly TRBD2 on 5 matching bases. Germline assignment: CDR1 SGHTA and CDR2 FQGNSA. This CDR3 spans 14 amino acids. The V end lost 6 bases, the J end lost 4 bases, and 15 bases lay between the germline ends. The CDR3 sequence: CASSSTTTGETQYF. DNA of the CDR3: TGTGCCAGCAGTTCGACTACCACCGGAGAGACCCAGTACTTC.

This chain links TRBV29-1 with TRBJ2-1; TRBD1 matches at 8 bases. The CDR3 contains 14 residues. Unmatched junction bases numbered 8, after V lost 6 bases and J lost 4 bases. From germline, CDR1 is SQVTM and CDR2 ANQGSEA. The CDR3, as DNA: TGCAGCGTCGCTCCACAGGGGGGATACAATGAGCAGTTCTTC. Protein product: CSVAPQGGYNEQFF.

This clonotype was seen a handful of times. V is TRBV7-3 and J is TRBJ2-3; 8 bases are shared with TRBD2. Germline lookup yields CDR1 SGHTA and CDR2 FQGTGA. The CDR3 runs 17 residues. Trimming removed 5 bases from V and 1 base from J; junction bases left unmatched: 11. The CDR3 spells CASSPGPGREGTDTQYF. CDR3 nucleotides: TGTGCCAGCAGCCCAGGGCCTGGGCGGGAGGGCACAGATACGCAGTATTTT.

V and J are TRBV20-1 and TRBJ1-1; possibly TRBD1 for D (5 bases). CDR1 DFQATT and CDR2 SNEGSKA come from the germline V gene (reference sequence). The CDR3 is 15 amino acids. Trimming removed 3 bases from V and 2 bases from J, with 16 bases in between. CDR3 nucleotides: TGCAGTGCTAGGAAGGGGACGGCAACTAACACTGAAGCTTTCTTT. This codes for CSARKGTATNTEAFF.